A selection of T cell receptor beta chains follows, all from one sample in a study of Graves' ophthalmopathy and Graves' hyperthyroidism. TCRdb reanalysed the multiplex PCR reads using MiXCR and keeps one entry per CDR3 protein. The profile shows 350,000 to 450,000 distinct CDR3 sequences, about 18% of them singletons. Sequenced sample: peripheral blood. The origin of the receptors is a woman under 30 with Graves' ophthalmopathy. The CDR3 runs from the conserved cysteine through the conserved F or W. A D gene is named only where the DNA matches it firmly. Expanded clones get a size class; other rows say once, few or many, or leave the size out.

size: .
V: TRBV7-9
J: TRBJ2-7
D: TRBD1
CDR3: CASSKSTGGYEQYF
DNA: TGTGCCAGCAGCAAGTCGACAGGGGGCTACGAGCAGTACTTC

size: once
V: TRBV7-7
J: TRBJ1-1
D: .
CDR3: CASSLASWQTTGGTEAFF
DNA: TGTGCTAGCAGCTTAGCGTCTTGGCAGACTACTGGGGGCACTGAAGCTTTCTTT

size: .
V: TRBV11-2
J: TRBJ2-2
D: TRBD1
CDR3: CASSLVGQGATGELFF
DNA: TGTGCCAGCAGCTTAGTTGGACAGGGGGCAACCGGGGAGCTGTTTTTT

size: many
V: TRBV2
J: TRBJ1-1
D: .
CDR3: CASSNKGFFTEAFF
DNA: TGTGCCAGCAGTAACAAGGGGTTTTTCACTGAAGCTTTCTTT

size: .
V: TRBV28
J: TRBJ2-7
D: TRBD1
CDR3: CASSPPGGTGKSYEQYF
DNA: TGTGCCAGCAGTCCCCCGGGTGGGACAGGGAAGTCCTACGAGCAGTACTTC

size: many
V: TRBV6-5
J: TRBJ2-4
D: .
CDR3: CASSYSPGFAKNIQYF
DNA: TGTGCCAGCAGTTACTCGCCAGGGTTCGCCAAAAACATTCAGTACTTC

size: many
V: TRBV27
J: TRBJ1-2
D: TRBD1
CDR3: CASSPGTASYGYTF
DNA: TGTGCCAGCAGCCCCGGGACAGCAAGCTATGGCTACACCTTC

size: many
V: TRBV15
J: TRBJ2-2
D: TRBD1
CDR3: CATSRVGQGATTGELFF
DNA: TGTGCCACCAGCAGAGTAGGACAGGGGGCGACCACCGGGGAGCTGTTTTTT

size: many
V: TRBV3-1
J: TRBJ2-5
D: TRBD2
CDR3: CASSLRLADNQETQYF
DNA: TGTGCCAGCAGCCTCCGACTAGCGGATAACCAAGAGACCCAGTACTTC

size: many
V: TRBV2
J: TRBJ1-1
D: .
CDR3: CASRVTALNTEAFF
DNA: TGTGCCAGCAGGGTGACAGCTTTGAACACTGAAGCTTTCTTT

size: many
V: TRBV7-8
J: TRBJ1-1
D: .
CDR3: CASSPRLGGNTEAFF
DNA: TGTGCCAGCAGCCCCCGTCTGGGGGGAAACACTGAAGCTTTCTTT

size: many
V: TRBV29-1
J: TRBJ1-1
D: .
CDR3: CSVHPGGTEAFF
DNA: TGCAGCGTTCATCCTGGGGGGACTGAAGCTTTCTTT

size: once
V: TRBV11-2
J: TRBJ2-7
D: TRBD1
CDR3: CASSPGTVYSYEQYF
DNA: TGTGCCAGCAGCCCCGGGACAGTCTACTCCTACGAGCAGTACTTC

size: .
V: TRBV6-1
J: TRBJ1-5
D: .
CDR3: CASRAGQPQHF
DNA: TGTGCCAGCAGGGCAGGTCAGCCCCAGCATTTT

size: many
V: TRBV27
J: TRBJ2-7
D: .
CDR3: CASSLRTPAYEQYF
DNA: TGTGCCAGCAGTTTACGGACACCAGCCTACGAGCAGTACTTC

size: many
V: TRBV6-5
J: TRBJ2-1
D: .
CDR3: CASSTGWRDDEQFF
DNA: TGTGCCAGCTCCACAGGGTGGAGAGACGATGAGCAGTTCTTC

size: many
V: TRBV6-2/TRBV6-3
J: TRBJ2-5
D: TRBD1
CDR3: CASSYPRQGKRETQYF
DNA: TGTGCCAGCAGTTACCCCCGACAGGGAAAAAGAGAGACCCAGTACTTC

size: many
V: TRBV27
J: TRBJ1-5
D: .
CDR3: CATRGGATQPQHF
DNA: TGTGCCACTCGCGGGGGGGCGACTCAGCCCCAGCATTTT

size: many
V: TRBV6-1
J: TRBJ1-5
D: .
CDR3: CASRNSDGFNQPQHF
DNA: TGTGCCAGCAGGAATTCGGACGGATTTAATCAGCCCCAGCATTTT

size: many
V: TRBV20-1
J: TRBJ2-7
D: .
CDR3: CSARGPGYEQYF
DNA: TGCAGTGCTAGGGGCCCTGGATACGAGCAGTACTTC

size: many
V: TRBV20-1
J: TRBJ2-5
D: TRBD2
CDR3: CSARLAGASQETQYF
DNA: TGCAGTGCTCGACTAGCGGGAGCTAGTCAGGAGACCCAGTACTTC

size: many
V: TRBV30
J: TRBJ1-1
D: .
CDR3: CAWSSQANTGAFF
DNA: TGTGCCTGGAGTTCCCAAGCGAACACTGGAGCTTTCTTT

size: .
V: TRBV19
J: TRBJ1-5
D: TRBD1
CDR3: CASSTQFDRENQPQHF
DNA: TGTGCCAGTAGTACCCAATTCGACAGGGAAAATCAGCCCCAGCATTTT

size: .
V: TRBV4-3
J: TRBJ1-1
D: .
CDR3: CASSQDRQNTEAFF
DNA: TGCGCCAGCAGCCAAGACCGGCAGAACACTGAAGCTTTCTTT

size: many
V: TRBV19
J: TRBJ2-7
D: .
CDR3: CASSFGWQGPYEQYF
DNA: TGTGCCAGTAGTTTCGGGTGGCAGGGACCCTACGAGCAGTACTTC

size: many
V: TRBV20-1
J: TRBJ1-3
D: .
CDR3: CSARSGTGNTIYF
DNA: TGCAGTGCTAGATCAGGAACTGGAAACACCATATATTTT

size: many
V: TRBV20-1
J: TRBJ1-6
D: TRBD1
CDR3: CSARTGTASEPLHF
DNA: TGCAGTGCTAGAACCGGGACAGCCTCGGAACCCCTCCACTTT

size: many
V: TRBV27
J: TRBJ1-2
D: .
CDR3: CASSLAGTRGATF
DNA: TGTGCCAGCAGTTTAGCTGGGACTCGCGGGGCCACCTTC

size: many
V: TRBV7-2
J: TRBJ2-5
D: TRBD1
CDR3: CASSFGTAQETQYF
DNA: TGTGCCAGCAGCTTCGGGACAGCCCAAGAGACCCAGTACTTC

size: many
V: TRBV6-2/TRBV6-3
J: TRBJ1-5
D: .
CDR3: CASSLLAGGNSNQPQHF
DNA: TGTGCCAGCAGTCTTCTTGCCGGGGGGAATAGCAATCAGCCCCAGCATTTT

size: few
V: TRBV28
J: TRBJ2-5
D: .
CDR3: CASSTPYRAGRQETQYF
DNA: TGTGCCAGCAGTACCCCTTACAGGGCCGGGCGCCAAGAGACCCAGTACTTC

size: many
V: TRBV9
J: TRBJ1-2
D: TRBD1
CDR3: CASSSRGTGGNGYTF
DNA: TGTGCCAGCAGTTCACGGGGGACAGGGGGCAACGGCTACACCTTC

size: few
V: TRBV30
J: TRBJ2-7
D: .
CDR3: CAWSALLGRTASEQYF
DNA: TGTGCCTGGAGTGCCCTACTCGGACGGACGGCCTCCGAGCAGTACTTC

size: many
V: TRBV12-3/TRBV12-4
J: TRBJ2-7
D: .
CDR3: CASSFETGTYEQYF
DNA: TGTGCCAGCAGTTTCGAGACAGGAACCTACGAGCAGTACTTC

size: many
V: TRBV10-3
J: TRBJ2-2
D: .
CDR3: CAISGLTGELFF
DNA: TGTGCCATCAGTGGACTCACCGGGGAGCTGTTTTTT

size: many
V: TRBV7-3
J: TRBJ2-5
D: TRBD2
CDR3: CASSSPGRGGTQYF
DNA: TGTGCCAGCAGCTCACCCGGGAGGGGAGGGACCCAGTACTTC

size: .
V: TRBV6-2/TRBV6-3
J: TRBJ1-2
D: .
CDR3: CAGSIRTNYGYTF
DNA: TGTGCCGGCAGTATCAGGACTAACTATGGCTACACCTTC

size: many
V: TRBV12-3/TRBV12-4
J: TRBJ2-2
D: TRBD2
CDR3: CASSTPLAGGDTGELFF
DNA: TGTGCCAGCAGTACCCCCCTAGCGGGGGGGGACACCGGGGAGCTGTTTTTT

size: many
V: TRBV6-1
J: TRBJ2-7
D: .
CDR3: CASSEASSYEQYF
DNA: TGTGCCAGCAGTGAAGCGTCCAGCTACGAGCAGTACTTC

size: many
V: TRBV28
J: TRBJ1-6
D: .
CDR3: CASSLSAGRNLLHF
DNA: TGTGCCAGCAGTTTGTCGGCAGGGAGGAATCTCCTCCACTTT

size: .
V: TRBV5-1
J: TRBJ2-7
D: TRBD1
CDR3: CASSWTGGTYEQYF
DNA: TGCGCCAGCAGCTGGACAGGGGGCACCTACGAGCAGTACTTC

size: many
V: TRBV12-3/TRBV12-4
J: TRBJ1-1
D: .
CDR3: CASSFLPTGLRTEAFF
DNA: TGTGCCAGCAGTTTCCTCCCGACAGGTTTGAGGACTGAAGCTTTCTTT

size: .
V: TRBV12-3/TRBV12-4
J: TRBJ2-7
D: .
CDR3: CASSLVEVHEQYF
DNA: TGTGCCAGCAGTTTAGTCGAGGTGCACGAGCAGTACTTC

size: .
V: TRBV6-5
J: TRBJ2-5
D: TRBD1
CDR3: CASSYQRQGRETQYF
DNA: TGTGCCAGCAGTTACCAGAGACAGGGGAGGGAGACCCAGTACTTC

size: many
V: TRBV11-2
J: TRBJ1-3
D: TRBD1
CDR3: CASSRRDRGLSGNTIYF
DNA: TGTGCCAGCAGCCGTCGGGACAGGGGGCTTTCTGGAAACACCATATATTTT

size: many
V: TRBV6-2/TRBV6-3
J: TRBJ2-7
D: TRBD2
CDR3: CASSRDWGGEQYF
DNA: TGTGCCAGCAGCCGAGACTGGGGGGGCGAGCAGTACTTC

size: .
V: TRBV12-3/TRBV12-4
J: TRBJ2-7
D: .
CDR3: CASSFGFGSEQYF
DNA: TGTGCCAGCAGTTTCGGGTTTGGGTCCGAGCAGTACTTC

size: .
V: TRBV28
J: TRBJ2-7
D: TRBD1
CDR3: CASSLKQGAYGQYF
DNA: TGTGCCAGCAGTTTGAAGCAGGGGGCCTACGGGCAGTACTTC

size: .
V: TRBV28
J: TRBJ2-7
D: .
CDR3: CASRADRNPSYEQYF
DNA: TGTGCCAGCAGGGCAGACAGAAATCCCTCCTACGAGCAGTACTTC

size: many
V: TRBV15
J: TRBJ1-1
D: .
CDR3: CATGVAHTEAFF
DNA: TGTGCCACCGGTGTGGCACACACTGAAGCTTTCTTT

size: many
V: TRBV28
J: TRBJ1-2
D: TRBD1
CDR3: CASSFDRGVSGYTF
DNA: TGTGCCAGCAGCTTTGACAGGGGGGTGAGTGGCTACACCTTC

size: many
V: TRBV28
J: TRBJ1-1
D: .
CDR3: CASSLSRARGPTEAFF
DNA: TGTGCCAGCAGTTTATCAAGGGCCCGGGGCCCCACTGAAGCTTTCTTT

size: many
V: TRBV27
J: TRBJ1-6
D: .
CDR3: CASSPWGSPLHF
DNA: TGTGCCAGCAGCCCCTGGGGTTCACCCCTCCACTTT

size: .
V: TRBV6-1
J: TRBJ2-7
D: .
CDR3: CASSDRTSYEQYF
DNA: TGTGCCAGCAGTGATCGGACATCCTACGAGCAGTACTTC

size: many
V: TRBV19
J: TRBJ2-7
D: .
CDR3: CASSMALAYEQYF
DNA: TGTGCCAGTAGTATGGCCTTAGCCTACGAGCAGTACTTC